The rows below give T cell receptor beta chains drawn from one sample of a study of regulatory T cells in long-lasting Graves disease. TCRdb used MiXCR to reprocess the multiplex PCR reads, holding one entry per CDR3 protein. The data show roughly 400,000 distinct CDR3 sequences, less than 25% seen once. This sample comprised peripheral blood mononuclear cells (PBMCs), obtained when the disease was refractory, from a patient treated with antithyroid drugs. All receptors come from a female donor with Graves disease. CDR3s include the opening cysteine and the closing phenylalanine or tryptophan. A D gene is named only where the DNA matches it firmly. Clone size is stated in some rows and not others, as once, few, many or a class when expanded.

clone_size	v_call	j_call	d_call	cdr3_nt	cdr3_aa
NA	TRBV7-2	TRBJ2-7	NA	TGTGCCAGCAGCCAGAGCCACGAGCAGTACTTC	CASSQSHEQYF
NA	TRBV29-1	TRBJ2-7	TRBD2	TGCAGCGTGACTTTGCGGGAGGGCCTCTACGAGCAGTACTTC	CSVTLREGLYEQYF
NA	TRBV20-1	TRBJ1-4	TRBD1	TGCAGTGCTAGGCGACAGGGTGATGAAAAACTGTTTTTT	CSARRQGDEKLFF
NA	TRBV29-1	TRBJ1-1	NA	TGCAGCGTGCCGAGGGAAGGGAAGGCTGAAGCTTTCTTT	CSVPREGKAEAFF
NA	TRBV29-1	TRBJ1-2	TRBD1	TGCAGCGTAAGGGGACAGGGATCTTCGGATGGCTACACCTTC	CSVRGQGSSDGYTF
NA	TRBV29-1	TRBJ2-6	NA	TGCAGCGTTGAGCTAACAGCGGGTGGTAAATCTGGGGCCAACGTCCTGACTTTC	CSVELTAGGKSGANVLTF
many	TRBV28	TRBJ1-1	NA	TGTGCCAGCAGTTGGAGGGGGAGAGGAACTGAAGCTTTCTTT	CASSWRGRGTEAFF
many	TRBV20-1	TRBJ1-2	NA	TGCAGTGCTAGGTTAATGAATGGCTACACCTTC	CSARLMNGYTF
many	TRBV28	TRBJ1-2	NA	TGTGCCAGCAGCGACGGACAGAGCTATGGCTACACCTTC	CASSDGQSYGYTF
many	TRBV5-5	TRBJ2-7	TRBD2	TGTGCCAGCAGCTTGGGAGCGGGGAACTACGAGCAGTACTTC	CASSLGAGNYEQYF
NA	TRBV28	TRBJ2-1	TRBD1	TGTGCCAGCAGTTTCCTGGACAGGGCCGCCAATGAGCAGTTCTTC	CASSFLDRAANEQFF
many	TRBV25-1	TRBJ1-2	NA	TGTGCCAGCGGGACCCTATGGGGGCTTGACTATGGCTACACCTTC	CASGTLWGLDYGYTF
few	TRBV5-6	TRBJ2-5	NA	TGTGCCAGCAGCTTCGGGGAAGGGACCCAGTACTTC	CASSFGEGTQYF
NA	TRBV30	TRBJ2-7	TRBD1	TGTGCCTGGGACCAGACAGGGGGCGAGCAGTACTTC	CAWDQTGGEQYF
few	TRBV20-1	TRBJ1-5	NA	TGCAGTGCTAGATCCGCCAACACTTGGAGCAATCAGCCCCAGCATTTT	CSARSANTWSNQPQHF
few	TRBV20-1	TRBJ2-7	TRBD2	TGCAGTGCTAGAGCGGGCGGGAGTGTCGACGAGCAGTACTTC	CSARAGGSVDEQYF
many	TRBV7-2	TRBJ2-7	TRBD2	TGTGCCAGCAGCGCGGGACTAGCGGGAGGAGCCTACGAGCAGTACTTC	CASSAGLAGGAYEQYF
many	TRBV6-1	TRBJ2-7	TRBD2	TGTGCCAGCAGGAGGACTAGCGGGAGCTTATTTGGAAACGAGCAGTACTTC	CASRRTSGSLFGNEQYF
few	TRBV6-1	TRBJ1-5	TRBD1	TGTGCCAGCAGCATGACAGGGGTGGGTCAGCCCCAGCATTTT	CASSMTGVGQPQHF
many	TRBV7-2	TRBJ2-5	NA	TGTGCCAGCAGCTTATGGATCGAGGGTACACTAGCCGTCGAGACCCAGTACTTC	CASSLWIEGTLAVETQYF
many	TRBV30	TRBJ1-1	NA	TGTGCCTGGAGTGTTAATTCTGAAGCTTTCTTT	CAWSVNSEAFF
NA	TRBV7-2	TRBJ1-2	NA	TGTGCCAGCAGCTTAGACCGACTCGCTGGCTACACCTTC	CASSLDRLAGYTF
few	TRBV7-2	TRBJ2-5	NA	TGTGCCAGCAGCTTAATTGGGGCCGAGCGAGGGGAGACCCAGTACTTC	CASSLIGAERGETQYF
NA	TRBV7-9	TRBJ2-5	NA	TGTGCCAGCAGCCGACGAAGAGTCGGTGGAGAGACCCAGTACTTC	CASSRRRVGGETQYF
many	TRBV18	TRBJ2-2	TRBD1	TGTGCCAGCTCACGGACAGGGGACGACACCGGGGAGCTGTTTTTT	CASSRTGDDTGELFF
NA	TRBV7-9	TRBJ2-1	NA	TGTGCCAGCAGCTTAGGGGCTGTCGAGCAGTTCTTC	CASSLGAVEQFF
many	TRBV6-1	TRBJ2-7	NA	TGTGCCAGCAAAAGAAGCGAGCAGTACTTC	CASKRSEQYF
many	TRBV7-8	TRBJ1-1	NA	TGTGCCAGCAGCTTAGACGGTGGTGAAGCTTTCTTT	CASSLDGGEAFF
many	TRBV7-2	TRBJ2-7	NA	TGTGCCAGCAGCTTAAGTCTCGAGCAGTACTTC	CASSLSLEQYF
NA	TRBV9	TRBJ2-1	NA	TGTGCCAGCAGCGTTACCCGAAGCCACAGCTCCTACAATGAGCAGTTCTTC	CASSVTRSHSSYNEQFF
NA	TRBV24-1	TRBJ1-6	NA	TGTGCCGCCCGGGCCAGCTCCTATAATTCACCCCTCCACTTT	CAARASSYNSPLHF
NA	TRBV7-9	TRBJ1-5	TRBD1	TGTGCCAGCAGCCATGACAGGGCGGGTCAGCCCCAGCATTTT	CASSHDRAGQPQHF
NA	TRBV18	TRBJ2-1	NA	TGTGCCAGCTCACCTGGCGACTACAATGAGCAGTTCTTC	CASSPGDYNEQFF
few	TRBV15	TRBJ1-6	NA	TGTGCCACCAGCAGCGACGCCAATTCACCCCTCCACTTT	CATSSDANSPLHF
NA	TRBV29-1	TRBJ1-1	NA	TGCAGCCCGTTCCGAGGCACTGAAGCTTTCTTT	CSPFRGTEAFF
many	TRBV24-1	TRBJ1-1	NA	TGTGCCCCCCCGTGGGGGACGAGATACACTGAAGCTTTCTTT	CAPPWGTRYTEAFF
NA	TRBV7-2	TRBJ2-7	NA	TGTGCCAGCAGCTCACTTTCGGGCCTGGGGGAGCAGTACTTC	CASSSLSGLGEQYF
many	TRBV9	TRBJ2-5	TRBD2	TGTGCCAGCGTAATGGCGGGAGCAGAGACCCAGTACTTC	CASVMAGAETQYF
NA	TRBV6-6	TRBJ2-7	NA	TGTGCCAGCAGTTACTCGCCAGATTTCAGCTCCTACGAGCAGTGCTTC	CASSYSPDFSSYEQCF
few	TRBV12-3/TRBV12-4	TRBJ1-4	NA	TGTGCCAGCAGTCCAGAGAGCGAAAAACTGTTTTTT	CASSPESEKLFF
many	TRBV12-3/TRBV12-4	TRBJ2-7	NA	TGTGCCAGCAGTTGGGCCGGGGAGAAATTCTACGAGCAGTACTTC	CASSWAGEKFYEQYF
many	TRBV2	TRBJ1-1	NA	TGTGCCAGCAGTGAAGCTGGGCGGGCTGAAGCTTTCTTT	CASSEAGRAEAFF
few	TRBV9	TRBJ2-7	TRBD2	TGTGCCAGCTCACAAGGGCTAGCGGGAGTGGAGCAGTACTTC	CASSQGLAGVEQYF
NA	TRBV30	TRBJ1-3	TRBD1	TGTGCCTGGAGTGCGATAGGGGACAGGGAGAGAAACACCATATATTTT	CAWSAIGDRERNTIYF